A selection of T cell receptor beta chains follows, all from one sample in a study of T cell responses to AZD1222 COVID-19 vaccine. Generated by immunoSEQ multiplex PCR, the TCRdb table keeps only in-frame clones and is missing some. The sample consists of tens of thousands of clones, around 88% of them appearing once. The specimen comprised peripheral blood, sampled 28 days after the second AZD1222 dose. All receptors derive from an adult who received the AZD1222 COVID-19 vaccine. Each CDR3 is given with its conserved first and last residue. D genes are given only for firm matches. A clone size is listed for some rows: how often the clone was seen (once, few, many), or a class if it is expanded.

TRBD1,.,14,TRBV5-1,TRBJ1-1,TGCGCCAGCAGCTTGGAGGGGGCAAGGACTGAAGCTTTCTTT,CASSLEGARTEAFF
.,.,18,TRBV7-8,TRBJ2-6,TGTGCCAGCAGCCGAGAGGGGGTCAGCATCACTGGGGCCAACGTCCTGACTTTC,CASSREGVSITGANVLTF
TRBD1,.,14,TRBV9,TRBJ1-1,TGTGCCAGCAGGGGACAGGGGGGGAACACTGAAGCTTTCTTT,CASRGQGGNTEAFF
.,.,15,TRBV9,TRBJ1-1,TGTGCCAGCAGCTGGGGGCCGGGAGCAAACACTGAAGCTTTCTTT,CASSWGPGANTEAFF
.,.,14,TRBV5-1,TRBJ2-7,TGCGCCAGCAGGGACTTCGAGAGCTCCTACGAGCAGTACTTC,CASRDFESSYEQYF
TRBD1,.,17,TRBV5-8,TRBJ1-6,TGTGCCAGCAGCTCTCCTTCGACAGGGGGTAACAATTCACCCCTCCACTTT,CASSSPSTGGNNSPLHF
.,.,14,TRBV3-1/TRBV3-2,TRBJ2-3,TGTGCCAGCAGCCAATTTCTAGCAACAGATACGCAGTATTTT,CASSQFLATDTQYF
TRBD1,once,13,TRBV7-6,TRBJ2-5,TGTGCCAGCAGCTTAGGAGGGGGCGAGACCCAGTACTTC,CASSLGGGETQYF
.,.,15,TRBV9,TRBJ2-1,TGTGCCAGCAGCGTAGTCGGCAGGGAGTACAATGAGCAGTTCTTC,CASSVVGREYNEQFF
.,once,13,TRBV6-5,TRBJ1-2,TGTGCCAGCAGTTACCGGGGGCTCTATGGCTACACCTTC,CASSYRGLYGYTF
TRBD1,.,15,TRBV5-1,TRBJ2-1,TGCGCCAGCAGGGGGACAGGGGGTTCCTACAATGAGCAGTTCTTC,CASRGTGGSYNEQFF
.,.,11,TRBV20-1,TRBJ2-7,TGCAGTGCTAGCAGAACCTACGAGCAGTACTTC,CSASRTYEQYF
.,.,14,TRBV13,TRBJ2-7,TGTGCCAGCAGCGGATCACAGGGCAGCTACGAGCAGTACTTC,CASSGSQGSYEQYF
.,.,13,TRBV7-2,TRBJ2-1,TGTGCCAGCAGCTCGGGACTGTACAATGAGCAGTTCTTC,CASSSGLYNEQFF
.,.,12,TRBV7-3,TRBJ1-1,TGTGCCAGCAGCTTTCCGGGTGGGGAAGCTTTCTTT,CASSFPGGEAFF
.,once,12,TRBV5-4,TRBJ1-2,TGTGCCAGCAGCACCTCAAGCGGTGGCTACACCTTC,CASSTSSGGYTF
TRBD1,.,16,TRBV7-2,TRBJ2-7,TGTGCCAGCAGCCTTCAGCCCCGGACAGGCGCCTACGAGCAGTACTTC,CASSLQPRTGAYEQYF
.,.,13,TRBV28,TRBJ1-5,TGTGCCAGCAGTTATGAGAGGTATCAGCCCCAGCATTTT,CASSYERYQPQHF
.,.,15,TRBV7-2,TRBJ2-3,TGTGCCAGCAACTCGGCAGGGCCAAGCACAGATACGCAGTATTTT,CASNSAGPSTDTQYF
TRBD1,.,17,TRBV4-2,TRBJ2-7,TGTGCCAGCAGCCAGCCCACCACAGGGGGCGCGACCTACGAGCAGTACTTC,CASSQPTTGGATYEQYF
TRBD2,.,15,TRBV11-2,TRBJ2-7,TGTGCCAGCAGCCCTTGGGGGGGGAGCTCCTACGAGCAGTACTTC,CASSPWGGSSYEQYF
TRBD1,.,13,TRBV10-3,TRBJ1-1,TGTGCCATCAGTGTAGGGACAGACTTTGAAGCTTTCTTT,CAISVGTDFEAFF
TRBD2,.,14,TRBV7-2,TRBJ2-1,TGTGCCAGCAGCTTAGAGCGGGGGTACAATGAGCAGTTCTTC,CASSLERGYNEQFF
TRBD1,.,14,TRBV6-5,TRBJ2-7,TGTGCCAGCAGGAGGGACAGGGGAACCTACGAGCAGTACTTC,CASRRDRGTYEQYF
.,.,12,TRBV6-5,TRBJ2-7,TGTGCCAGCGGCGTTGCCTCCTACGAGCAGTACTTC,CASGVASYEQYF
.,.,12,TRBV7-2,TRBJ1-2,TGTGCCAGCAGCTTACTCCAGGATGGCTACACCTTC,CASSLLQDGYTF
.,.,15,TRBV3-1/TRBV3-2,TRBJ1-6,TGTGCCAGCAGCCAAGACTACGGGTTCGATTCACCCCTCCACTTT,CASSQDYGFDSPLHF
TRBD1,.,15,TRBV28,TRBJ1-2,TGTGCCAGCAGTACCGTAAGACAGGGAAGTTATGGCTACACCTTC,CASSTVRQGSYGYTF
.,.,16,TRBV29-1,TRBJ1-1,TGCAGCGTTCCCCCTGGCCGGCAGGGAAGAGGCACTGAAGCTTTCTTT,CSVPPGRQGRGTEAFF
TRBD2,once,13,TRBV10-3,TRBJ2-1,TGTGCCACCGGGACTAGCGGAGGGGATGAGCAGTTCTTC,CATGTSGGDEQFF
.,few,17,TRBV4-1,TRBJ1-5,TGCGCCAGCAGCCCTCGGGGGGGTATAGGGAGCAATCAGCCCCAGCATTTT,CASSPRGGIGSNQPQHF
.,.,14,TRBV15,TRBJ1-5,TGTGCCACCAGCAGAGACGGCGGGAGGCAGCCCCAGCATTTT,CATSRDGGRQPQHF
.,.,13,TRBV11-3,TRBJ1-5,TGTGCCAGCAGCGGAGGAGGGGAGCAGCCCCAGCATTTT,CASSGGGEQPQHF
.,few,14,TRBV5-1,TRBJ1-2,TGCGCCAGCAGCCCTGGGGCACTCAGGGGTGGCTACACCTTC,CASSPGALRGGYTF
.,.,13,TRBV12-3/TRBV12-4,TRBJ1-1,TGTGCCAGTCTCATGTTACCCCACACTGAAGCTTTCTTT,CASLMLPHTEAFF
.,.,13,TRBV10-2,TRBJ1-2,TGCGCCAGCAGTGACGCGACATCTTATGGCTACACCTTC,CASSDATSYGYTF
.,.,11,TRBV5-3,TRBJ2-1,TGTCTTCTACGGGCCGACAATGAGCAGTTCTTC,CLLRADNEQFF
.,.,10,TRBV2,TRBJ2-3,TGTGCCAGCAACACAGATACGCAGTATTTT,CASNTDTQYF
.,.,16,TRBV10-3,TRBJ1-3,TGTGCCATCAGGACACCCTACAGGGACTCTGGAAACACCATATATTTT,CAIRTPYRDSGNTIYF
.,.,15,TRBV5-1,TRBJ1-4,TGCGCCAGCAGCTTGTCAGGGATAACTAATGAAAAACTGTTTTTT,CASSLSGITNEKLFF
.,.,11,TRBV7-9,TRBJ2-3,TGTGCCAGCAGCCCCGACAGCACGCAGTATTTT,CASSPDSTQYF
.,once,11,TRBV19,TRBJ1-3,TGTGCCAGTAAGGCTGGAAACACCATATATTTT,CASKAGNTIYF
TRBD1,.,17,TRBV3-1/TRBV3-2,TRBJ1-3,TGTGCCAGCAGCCAAGATATCGCGACAGGGGCTGGAAACACCATATATTTT,CASSQDIATGAGNTIYF